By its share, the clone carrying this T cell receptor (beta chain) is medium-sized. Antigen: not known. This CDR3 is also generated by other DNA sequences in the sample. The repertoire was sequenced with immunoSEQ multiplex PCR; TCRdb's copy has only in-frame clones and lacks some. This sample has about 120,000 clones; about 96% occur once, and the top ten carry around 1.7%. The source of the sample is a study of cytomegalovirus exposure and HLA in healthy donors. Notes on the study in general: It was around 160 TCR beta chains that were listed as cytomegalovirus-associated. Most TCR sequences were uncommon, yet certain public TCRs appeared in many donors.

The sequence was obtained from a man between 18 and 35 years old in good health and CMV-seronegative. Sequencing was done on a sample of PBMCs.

This chain's CDR3 is CAIGLGTSGRGANTGELFF. As DNA, the CDR3 is TGTGCCATTGGATTGGGGACTAGCGGGAGGGGGGCGAACACCGGGGAGCTGTTTTTT. This chain links TRBV2 with TRBJ2-2; TRBD2 aligns across 16 bases. The germline V gene has CDR1 SNHLY and CDR2 FYNNEI. The CDR3 contains 19 residues. J gave up 0 bases and V 10 bases, and 11 bases lay outside the gene matches.